This T cell receptor (beta chain) emerged from a study of breast tumors, draining lymph nodes, adjacent tissues. One entry per CDR3 protein results from TCRdb running MiXCR on the multiplex PCR reads. The table includes some 150,000 distinct CDR3 sequences, 25% to 40% detected once. The lymph nodes were axillary draining lymph nodes from breast cancer patients. This clonotype was observed many times. Its specificity is unknown. Notes on the study in general: Tumors had less TCR diversity than lymph nodes, more than nontumor tissue. Data fit most tumor T cells coming from lymph node, expanding in tumor. Data only fit, rather than demonstrated, lymph node origin of most tumor T cells. Tumor and nontumor repertoires were significantly more similar in luminal-like than in basal-like breast cancer.

The trim removed 2 bases at V and 9 bases at J, leaving 15 bases unmatched. CDR1 SGHDN and CDR2 FVKESK come from the germline V gene. CDR3 size: 16 residues. The sample was axillary lymph node tissue. The V call is TRBV14, the J call TRBJ2-7; 8 nucleotides agree with TRBD1. The clonotype comes from a female donor with breast cancer. Some clones in this sample may be carry-over from other donors' samples. CDR3 residues: CASSQFSGQALRGQYF. The CDR3 DNA sequence: TGTGCCAGCAGCCAATTTTCGGGACAGGCTTTACGTGGGCAGTACTTC.